Below are 19 T cell receptor beta chains sequenced from a single sample in a study of post-analysis software for immune sequencing data. Study results and caveats: TRBV5-6, TRBV5-1 and TRBV20-1 were among a few TRBV segments more frequent in patients than controls.

Included in the TCR beta cDNA libraries were unique molecular identifiers. TCRdb independently ran MiXCR on the PCR reads; one entry per CDR3 protein. Of roughly 570,000 distinct CDR3 sequences in the sample, roughly 34% are singletons; the top ten hold about 5.6%. These receptors are not linked to any known antigen. Sequencing was done on a sample of blood. Every receptor here comes from a girl aged 2-17 years with multiple sclerosis.

Written as DNA, the CDR3 is TGCAGTGCTAGAGCCCCAGGGGGCCTCTACAATGAGCAGTTCTTC. Amino acid sequence: CSARAPGGLYNEQFF. The chain employs TRBV20-1 and TRBJ2-1; 8 bases fit TRBD1. The CDR3 contains 15 residues. With V trimmed by 1 base and J by 3 bases, 5 bases remained unmatched. Germline CDR1 and CDR2: DFQATT and SNEGSKA (reference sequence).

The genes are TRBV6-5 and TRBJ2-3; tentative D call: TRBD1 (6 bases). Germline CDR1 and CDR2: MNHEY and SVGAGI. The CDR3 is made up of 14 amino acids. V gave up 8 bases and J gave up 6 bases, with 18 bases separating them. CDR3 DNA: TGTGCCAGCGCCAGGACAGCGCTGGGGGATACGCAGTATTTT. It is translated as CASARTALGDTQYF.

The chain employs TRBV27 and TRBJ1-6; D remains unclear. V was trimmed by 7 bases and J by 7 bases, leaving 14 bases between them. The CDR3 has 14 residues. Germline CDR1 MNHEY, CDR2 SMNVEV (reference sequence). The CDR3 loop is CASNRLIPNSPLHF. The DNA of the CDR3 is TGTGCCAGCAATCGGCTCATTCCCAATTCACCCCTCCACTTT.

The sample holds a few counts of this clonotype. DNA of the CDR3: TGCAGCACCCATGCTGGGAAAGCCTACAATGAGCAGTTCTTC. Its protein product is CSTHAGKAYNEQFF. The chain joins TRBV29-1 to TRBJ2-1; D is unresolved. CDR3 length equals 14 residues. V was shortened by 8 bases and J by 2 bases, with 16 bases between the two germline ends. Germline CDR1 and CDR2: SQVTM and ANQGSEA.

This clonotype was seen a handful of times. The rearrangement joins TRBV7-2 to TRBJ1-2; D is possibly TRBD1 (6 bases). In germline, CDR1 is SGHTA, CDR2 FQGNSA. Trimming left V 5 bases short and J 0 bases short, with 10 bases between. The CDR3 spans 14 residues. CDR3 sequence: CASSPGHSNYGYTF. The DNA for the CDR3 is TGTGCCAGCAGCCCGGGACACTCTAACTATGGCTACACCTTC.

The rearrangement joins TRBV4-1 to TRBJ2-5; TRBD2 matches at 10 bases. The end of the DNA fits TRBJ2-7 better, so the J call may be wrong. This CDR3 is built from 14 residues. Germline V lookup: CDR1 MGHRA, CDR2 YSYEKL. DNA of the CDR3: TGCGCCAGCAGCCAGGGAGCGGGGGGGCGCGAGCAGTACTTC. It yields the protein CASSQGAGGREQYF.

The rearrangement links TRBV12-3 or TRBV12-4 to TRBJ1-2; D uncertain. Trimming cost V 8 bases and J 0 bases, with 7 bases left between them. This CDR3 has 12 amino acids. This chain's CDR3 is CASAVSNYGYTF. The CDR3 DNA reads as TGTGCCAGCGCCGTCTCTAACTATGGCTACACCTTC.

The rearrangement joins TRBV12-3 or TRBV12-4 to TRBJ2-5; weak D call: TRBD2 (5 bases). The CDR3 runs to 15 residues. V was clipped by 5 bases and J by 7 bases, with 20 bases between them. The CDR3 coding sequence is TGTGCCAGCAGTCCCGTGAGAGGGTGGGTAGGGACCCAGTACTTC. Translated, it gives CASSPVRGWVGTQYF.

The gene calls are TRBV3-1 and TRBJ2-1, with D perhaps matching TRBD1 (7 bases). The CDR3 extends over 15 amino acids. Germline CDR1 reads LGHDT; CDR2 reads YNNKEL (reference sequence). Trimming shortened V by 4 bases and J by 7 bases, and 17 bases separated the two germline ends. This CDR3 is CASSPHPGGLNEQFF. CDR3 nucleotides: TGTGCCAGCAGCCCGCACCCAGGGGGGTTAAATGAGCAGTTCTTC.

This clonotype was seen only a few times. J is TRBJ2-1 and V is TRBV12-3 or TRBV12-4, with 9 positions matching TRBD2. The trim removed 6 bases at V and 14 bases at J, leaving 8 bases unmatched. The CDR3 contains 12 residues. The CDR3 sequence: CASSLTASGEFF. The CDR3 coding sequence is TGTGCCAGCAGCCTTACGGCTAGCGGGGAGTTCTTC.

Notes on this clonotype: A junction boundary mismatches the germline segment, possibly from a read error. The J gene is TRBJ2-1, the V gene TRBV12-5; weak D call: TRBD1 (6 bases). The J call is in doubt because the DNA end fits TRBJ2-7 better. The CDR3 spans 15 residues. The germline V gene encodes CDR1 LGHNT and CDR2 FRNRAP. The CDR3 spells CVSGSTGASYNEQYF. CDR3 bases: TGTGTTAGTGGTTCGACAGGCGCCTCCTACAATGAGCAGTACTTC.

This clonotype was recorded a few times. The chain uses TRBV20-1 and TRBJ1-1; the D gene is possibly TRBD1 (5 bases). The CDR3 spans 13 residues. V shed 0 bases and J shed 5 bases, with 10 bases lying between them. Germline V CDR1 and CDR2: DFQATT, SNEGSKA (reference sequence). The CDR3 coding sequence is TGCAGTGCTAGAGAGGGGGTTGGGACTGAAGCTTTCTTT. This translates into CSAREGVGTEAFF.

This clonotype was seen more than once but under ten times. This chain links TRBV10-3 with TRBJ2-1, with 11 bases identical to TRBD2. Trimming took 0 bases from V and 3 from J; bases not matched to a gene: 4. The CDR3 covers 17 residues. Per germline, CDR1 ENHRY and CDR2 SYGVKD. The CDR3 region is CAISESLAGGFYNEQFF. CDR3 bases: TGTGCCATCAGTGAGTCTCTAGCGGGGGGCTTCTACAATGAGCAGTTCTTC.

This clonotype has more than one count but fewer than ten. The genes are TRBV27 and TRBJ2-7, with D maybe TRBD2 (5 bases). Trimming took off 0 bases at V and 2 bases at J, with 11 bases between the two ends. The length of the CDR3 is 15 residues. From germline, CDR1 is MNHEY and CDR2 SMNVEV (reference sequence). Written as DNA, the CDR3 is TGTGCCAGCAGTTTATCCGGCGGGCCCGCCTACGAGCAGTACTTC. Translated, it gives CASSLSGGPAYEQYF.

The V and J genes are TRBV5-6 and TRBJ2-1; 10 bases agree with TRBD2. The germline V gene has CDR1 SGHDT and CDR2 YYEEEE. The CDR3 extends over 14 amino acids. The trim removed 10 bases at V and 7 bases at J, leaving 11 bases unmatched. The CDR3: CASVGLAGANEQFF. CDR3 DNA: TGTGCCTCAGTTGGGCTAGCGGGGGCTAATGAGCAGTTCTTC.

This clonotype was picked up a small number of times. The chain joins TRBV11-3 to TRBJ2-5; a possible D gene is TRBD2 (5 bases). The germline CDR1 and CDR2 sequences are SGHNT and YENEEA. With 7 bases removed from V and 1 base from J, the gap between germline ends came to 10 bases. CDR3 size: 13 residues. The CDR3 is CASTAGPQETQYF. Here the CDR3 DNA reads TGTGCCAGCACCGCGGGCCCCCAAGAGACCCAGTACTTC.

This clonotype was counted a few times. The chain carries TRBV6-6 and TRBJ2-1, with 9 positions matching TRBD2. The germline V gene has CDR1 MNHNY and CDR2 SVGAGI (reference sequence). Trimming took 2 bases from V and 7 from J; bases not matched to a gene: 6. The CDR3 extends over 15 amino acids. In DNA form, the CDR3 reads TGTGCCAGCAGTTACGCGGGGGGGTCCCTAAATGAGCAGTTCTTC. Translation: CASSYAGGSLNEQFF.

The V call is TRBV6-6, the J call TRBJ1-5; D is perhaps TRBD1 (6 bases). Trimming cost V 6 bases and J 2 bases, with 17 bases left between them. The CDR3 spans 16 residues. Per germline, CDR1 MNHNY and CDR2 SVGAGI (reference sequence). The CDR3, as DNA: TGTGCCAGCAGCTACCTTTGGGGGCGGGGCAATCAGCCCCAGCATTTT. It codes for CASSYLWGRGNQPQHF.

This clonotype was observed a few times. This chain joins TRBV2 and TRBJ2-3, with 9 positions matching TRBD2. J gave up 2 bases and V 8 bases, and 8 bases lay outside the gene matches. Germline CDR1 and CDR2: SNHLY and FYNNEI. This CDR3 spans 15 amino acids. The CDR3 region is CASRTSGGLTDTQYF. CDR3 coding DNA: TGTGCCAGCCGAACGAGCGGGGGGCTCACAGATACGCAGTATTTT.